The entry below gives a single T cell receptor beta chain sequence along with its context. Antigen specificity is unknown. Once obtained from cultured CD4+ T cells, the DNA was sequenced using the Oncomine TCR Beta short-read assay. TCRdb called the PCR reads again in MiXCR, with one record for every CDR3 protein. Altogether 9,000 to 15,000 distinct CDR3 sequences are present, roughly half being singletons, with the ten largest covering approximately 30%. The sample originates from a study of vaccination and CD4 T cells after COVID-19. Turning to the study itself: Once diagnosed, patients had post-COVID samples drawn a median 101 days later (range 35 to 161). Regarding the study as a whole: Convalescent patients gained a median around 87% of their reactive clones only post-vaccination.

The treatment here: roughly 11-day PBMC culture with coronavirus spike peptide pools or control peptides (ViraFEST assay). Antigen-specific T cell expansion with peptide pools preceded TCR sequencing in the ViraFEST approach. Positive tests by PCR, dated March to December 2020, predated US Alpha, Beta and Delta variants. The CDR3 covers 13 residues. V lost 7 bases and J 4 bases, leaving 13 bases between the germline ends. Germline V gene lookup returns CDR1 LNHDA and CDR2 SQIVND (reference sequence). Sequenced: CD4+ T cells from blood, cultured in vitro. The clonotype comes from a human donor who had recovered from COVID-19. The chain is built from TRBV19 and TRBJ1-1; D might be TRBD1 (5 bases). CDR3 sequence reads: CASMRRGITEAFF. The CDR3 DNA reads TGTGCCAGTATGAGGCGGGGGATCACTGAAGCTTTCTTT.